The entry below gives a single T cell receptor beta chain sequence along with its context. This sample was taken from a study of blood T cell repertoires in COVID-19. Overall study context: There were acute and convalescent COVID-19 samples, and they came from the United States, Italy and Spain.

V shed 1 base, J shed 7 bases, and the junction held 5 bases outside the gene matches. Germline CDR1 reads SGHTA; CDR2 reads FQGNSA. This CDR3 region has 14 residues. Under the authors' procedure: Cell counts per sample came from amplifying reference gene primers. Clones were sequenced by immunoSEQ multiplex PCR, and TCRdb holds only the in-frame ones, with some missing. V and J calls and clone size are those listed in that table; D and trimming were worked out from the DNA. The table has roughly 130,000 clones, approximately 84% seen once. The cohort comprised adults aged about 18 to 100 years residing in 20 to 30 US areas. Clinical histories supplied by participants themselves formed the basis of cohort assignment.

The chain has TRBV7-2 and TRBJ1-2; 8 nucleotides agree with TRBD1. The source is a woman between 45 and 65 years old with acute COVID-19. The sample consisted of PBMCs or T cells enriched from blood (not recorded which). The CDR3 is CASSLGQGARGYTF. In DNA, the CDR3 is TGTGCCAGCAGCTTAGGGCAGGGGGCACGTGGCTACACCTTC.